The 13 T cell receptor beta chains reported below all come from one sample, sequenced in a study of blood T cell repertoires in COVID-19. Clones were sequenced by immunoSEQ multiplex PCR, and TCRdb holds only the in-frame ones, with some missing. The repertoire holds 160,000 or so clones, with roughly 91% as singletons. The sequenced sample consisted of peripheral blood. The receptors stem from a man aged 18 to 29 with acute or convalescent COVID-19.

The chain couples TRBV20-1 to TRBJ1-1; no firm D call. The CDR3 length is 13 residues. V dropped 3 bases and J dropped 10 bases, with 18 bases sitting between them. CDR1 and CDR2 (germline): DFQATT, SNEGSKA (reference sequence). CDR3 amino acids: CSASGGQEIIAFF. The CDR3 DNA reads as TGCAGTGCTAGTGGAGGGCAGGAGATTATAGCTTTCTTT.

The V call is TRBV7-9, the J call TRBJ1-2; 7 positions agree with TRBD1. Germline values: CDR1 SEHNR, CDR2 FQNEAQ (reference sequence). The CDR3 is 16 residues long. Trimming took 3 bases from V and 4 from J; bases not matched to a gene: 11. CDR3 bases: TGTGCCAGCAGCTTGGGCTCCGGGACAGCGTCCTATGGCTACACCTTC. It yields the protein CASSLGSGTASYGYTF.

This clone appeared a few times. V usage is TRBV27 and J usage is TRBJ1-1; the D is unclear. The CDR3 is 14 residues long. With 5 bases removed from V and 7 bases from J, the gap between germline ends came to 17 bases. Germline V gene lookup returns CDR1 MNHEY and CDR2 SMNVEV (reference sequence). The DNA for the CDR3 is TGTGCCAGCAGTCGAGGAAGAGATACGAATGAAGCTTTCTTT. It specifies CASSRGRDTNEAFF.

The chain has TRBV19 and TRBJ2-3; 9 bases fit TRBD2. Germline loops: CDR1 LNHDA, CDR2 SQIVND (reference sequence). The CDR3 is made up of 17 amino acids. V trimming: 6 bases; J trimming: 5 bases; junction bases outside the gene matches: 15. CDR3 DNA sequence: TGTGCCAGTAGGTCCCCCCTAGCGGGAAGTCTCGGAGATACGCAGTATTTT. This encodes CASRSPLAGSLGDTQYF.

With regard to this clone: The sample has other DNA sequences that encode this CDR3 too. This chain joins TRBV7-9 and TRBJ1-5, with 7 bases identical to TRBD1. CDR3 length: 13 residues. V lost 1 base to trimming and J lost 7 bases; unmatched junction nucleotides: 1. Germline V gene lookup returns CDR1 SEHNR and CDR2 FQNEAQ (reference sequence). CDR3 loop: CASSLEGGQPQHF. CDR3 in DNA: TGTGCCAGCAGCTTAGAAGGGGGCCAGCCCCAGCATTTT. Full variable domain (outside the CDR3, taken from reference TRBV7-9 and TRBJ1-5): DTGVSQNPRHKITKRGQNVTFRCDPISEHNRLYWYRQTLGQGPEFLTYFQNEAQLEKSRLLSDRFSAERPKGSFSTLEIQRTEQGDSAMYLCASSLEGGQPQHFGDGTRLSIL.

This clone has a single count. V usage is TRBV5-1 and J usage is TRBJ2-7; 13 bases match TRBD2. This CDR3 spans 14 amino acids. Per germline, CDR1 SGHRS and CDR2 YFSETQ. Trimming removed 5 bases from V and 7 bases from J; junction bases left unmatched: 6. The CDR3 DNA reads TGCGCCAGCAGACCGACTAGCGGGAGGCTAGAGCAGTACTTC. Residues: CASRPTSGRLEQYF.

This chain uses TRBV5-6 with TRBJ2-3; D may be TRBD1 (6 bases). Trimming took 4 bases from V and 2 from J, leaving 17 bases between them. The V gene's germline CDR1 is SGHDT and CDR2 YYEEEE. The CDR3 has 16 amino acids. The CDR3 loop reads CASSQFRDRPTDTQYF. CDR3 sequence (DNA): TGTGCCAGCAGCCAGTTCCGAGACAGGCCCACAGATACGCAGTATTTT.

The rearrangement joins TRBV7-9 to TRBJ2-2, with 7 nucleotides matching TRBD1. V dropped 2 bases and J dropped 3; count of bases not matched to a gene: 3. The CDR3 contains 15 residues. Germline loops: CDR1 SEHNR, CDR2 FQNEAQ (reference sequence). The CDR3 region has the DNA TGTGCCAGCAGCTTAAGGGACAGCTACACCGGGGAGCTGTTTTTT. Residues: CASSLRDSYTGELFF.

The V call is TRBV12-3 or TRBV12-4, the J call TRBJ1-1; the D gene is possibly TRBD1 (6 bases). The CDR3 is made up of 12 amino acids. The V end was cut by 2 bases, the J end by 10 bases, with 11 bases between. CDR3 bases: TGTGCCAGCAGTTTAAGGGGACAAAGAGCTTTCTTT. Protein sequence: CASSLRGQRAFF.

The J gene is TRBJ1-3, the V gene TRBV6-6; tentative D call: TRBD1 (6 bases). Germline CDR1 and CDR2: MNHNY and SVGAGI (reference sequence). V was cut by 6 bases and J by 2 bases, with 14 bases left in between. The CDR3 contains 15 residues. In DNA, the CDR3 is TGTGCCAGCAGAAGGGACAATGAGGCTGGAAACACCATATATTTT. This gives the protein CASRRDNEAGNTIYF.

The chain combines TRBV21-1 with TRBJ1-2. TRBV21-1 is a listed pseudogene. The CDR3 extends over 17 amino acids. In nucleotides, the CDR3 is TGTGCCAGCAGCAACGATTGTCTCGGCGGGCCTGACTATGGCTACACCTTC. It codes for CASSNDCLGGPDYGYTF.

The chain combines TRBV11-2 with TRBJ2-2, with 7 bases that match TRBD1. Trimming took 5 bases from V and 1 from J; bases not matched to a gene: 4. The germline gives CDR1 SGHAT, CDR2 FQNNGV. The CDR3 length is 15 residues. CDR3 sequence reads: CASSPRQGNTGELFF. The CDR3 coding sequence is TGTGCCAGCAGCCCTCGACAGGGGAACACCGGGGAGCTGTTTTTT.

This clone was counted a single time. The chain couples TRBV5-1 to TRBJ2-3; 7 nucleotides align to TRBD2. V shed 3 bases, J shed 0 bases, and the junction held 10 bases outside the gene matches. The CDR3 contains 17 residues. The V gene's germline CDR1 is SGHRS and CDR2 YFSETQ. The CDR3 bases are TGCGCCAGCAGCTGGGGACTATCGATAAAAAGCACAGATACGCAGTATTTT. It specifies CASSWGLSIKSTDTQYF.